These 17 T cell receptor beta chains share one sample of origin, sequenced in a study of tumor-infiltrating lymphocytes in primary liver carcinoma. Blood RNA was derived from unsorted whole blood, and germline DNA was extracted too. Synthesis of TCR beta cDNA was carried out from 450 to 500 ng total RNA with a constant-region primer. ARM-PCR was slightly modified, and three nested multiplex PCR rounds with it gave rise to the TCR beta libraries. A C-beta reverse primer was combined with TRBV1-TRBV30 forward primers in the first two PCR rounds, and each round had 10 cycles. TCRdb redid the calling of the multiplex PCR reads with MiXCR, one entry per CDR3 protein. Among approximately 210,000 distinct CDR3 sequences listed, around 60% were seen once. Sequenced material: peripheral blood. Receptors originate from a woman aged 60 to 75 with primary liver carcinoma and hepatitis B virus infection.

As regards this clonotype: A much bigger clone sits one base away, suggesting this may be a read error. The V and J genes are TRBV6-2 or TRBV6-3 and TRBJ2-7; 10 bases agree with TRBD1. Germline-derived CDR1 and CDR2 are MNHEY and SVGEGT. The CDR3 is made up of 17 amino acids. CDR3 region: CDTLRRSGTGVGYEQYF. For the CDR3, the DNA is TGTGACACCCTCCGCCGCTCGGGGACAGGGGTCGGATACGAGCAGTACTTC.

V gene TRBV19 combines with J gene TRBJ2-3; D ambiguous. V shed 6 bases and J shed 1 base, with 11 bases lying between them. This CDR3 contains 14 residues. CDR1 LNHDA and CDR2 SQIVND come from the germline V gene (reference sequence). The CDR3 DNA is TGTGCCAGTAGAGACCGCATCCGCACAGATACGCAGTATTTT. Its translation is CASRDRIRTDTQYF. The complete variable domain, with remaining parts taken from reference TRBV19 and TRBJ2-3, reads DGGITQSPKYLFRKEGQNVTLSCEQNLNHDAMYWYRQDPGQGLRLIYYSQIVNDFQKGDIAEGYSVSREKKESFPLTVTSAQKNPTAFYLCASRDRIRTDTQYFGPGTRLTVL.

The V call is TRBV6-1, the J call TRBJ1-2; D uncertain. This CDR3 region has 14 residues. Germline values: CDR1 MNHNS, CDR2 SASEGT. The CDR3 region has the DNA TGTGTCGGCAGTGAAGAGGAACAGCTGTATGGCTACACCTTC. Amino acids: CVGSEEEQLYGYTF.

Ten or more counts support this clonotype. This chain connects TRBV4-1 to TRBJ2-2, with D uncertain. Germline values: CDR1 MGHRA, CDR2 YSYEKL. V gave up 5 bases and J gave up 6 bases, with 10 bases separating them. The CDR3 has 13 amino acids. CDR3 residues: CASSAPRAGELFF. As DNA, the CDR3 is TGCGCCAGCAGCGCGCCCAGAGCCGGGGAGCTGTTTTTT.

A single count supports this clonotype. Germline and junction disagree at one end, which may indicate a read error. The chain couples TRBV11-2 to TRBJ1-1, with a possible D match to TRBD1 (6 bases). Germline V lookup: CDR1 SGHAT, CDR2 FQNNGV. The CDR3 consists of 15 residues. The CDR3 loop reads CPSSFARGRGWETFF. CDR3 in DNA: TGTCCCAGCAGCTTTGCCAGGGGCCGAGGGTGGGAAACTTTCTTT.

A word on this clonotype: A single base separates this from a much larger clone, so it may be a read error. This chain joins TRBV5-6 and TRBJ2-3; a possible D gene is TRBD1 (6 bases). This CDR3 region has 14 residues. The germline V gene has CDR1 SGHDT and CDR2 YYEEEE. The CDR3 reads CTSSDRSSTDTQYF. In nucleotides, the CDR3 is TGTACCAGCAGCGACAGGTCCAGCACAGATACGCAGTATTTT.

Concerning this clonotype: The junction and the germline gene differ at one end; a read error may be behind it. The gene calls are TRBV12-3 or TRBV12-4 and TRBJ2-2; D is perhaps TRBD1 or TRBD2 (5 bases each). This CDR3 contains 15 residues. In DNA form, the CDR3 reads TGTGCCATCAGTTTCTGGGGCGGTAACACCGGGGAGTTGTTTTTT. It translates to CAISFWGGNTGELFF.

The chain couples TRBV5-1 to TRBJ2-3; D remains ambiguous. Trimming pared 0 bases from V and 1 base from J, leaving 12 bases between. Germline V CDR1 and CDR2: SGHRS, YFSETQ. The CDR3 consists of 16 residues. This CDR3 is CASSLGIAPGTDTQYF. The CDR3 nucleotides read TGCGCCAGCAGCTTGGGTATAGCTCCTGGCACAGATACGCAGTATTTT.

This clonotype was seen ten or more times. The V and J genes are TRBV11-3 and TRBJ2-3; D may be TRBD2 (6 bases). CDR1 is SGHNT and CDR2 is YENEEA in the germline V gene. This CDR3 has 15 amino acids. Trimming stripped 0 bases from V and 2 bases from J, with 9 bases between. This CDR3 reads CASSLDGGITDTQYF. The CDR3 coding sequence is TGTGCCAGCAGCTTAGATGGAGGGATCACAGATACGCAGTATTTT. The whole variable domain, remainder taken from reference TRBV11-3 and TRBJ2-3, is EAGVVQSPRYKIIEKKQPVAFWCNPISGHNTLYWYLQNLGQGPELLIRYENEEAVDDSQLPKDRFSAERLKGVDSTLKIQPAELGDSAVYLCASSLDGGITDTQYFGPGTRLTVL.

This clonotype was recorded many times. DNA of the CDR3: TGTGCCAGCAGCTTAGACAGGGTGGGCGAGCAGTACTTC. It is translated as CASSLDRVGEQYF. V and J are TRBV7-8 and TRBJ2-7, with TRBD1 as a possible D gene (6 bases). V was shortened by 1 base and J by 6 bases, with 10 bases between the two germline ends. The germline CDR1 and CDR2 sequences are SGHVS and FQNEAQ. CDR3 size: 13 residues.

This clonotype was recorded once. A junction end diverges from the germline sequence, so it may reflect a read error. V usage is TRBV11-1 and J usage is TRBJ2-7; D not resolved. Germline CDR1 and CDR2: SGHAT and FQDESV (reference sequence). The CDR3 is 14 amino acids. CDR3 DNA sequence: TGTGTCAGCAGCCCTTCGCCTATCAACTACGAGCAATACTTC. It yields the protein CVSSPSPINYEQYF.

As to this clonotype: A read error is possible here, since a much larger clone lies one base away. Because it lacks the conserved phenylalanine or tryptophan at the end, this CDR3 is likely a read error. The chain links TRBV6-1 to TRBJ1-1, with 7 bases identical to TRBD1. This CDR3 spans 16 amino acids. Germline CDR1 and CDR2: MNHNS and SASEGT. V shed 4 bases and J 1 base; nucleotides not matched to a gene: 9. The CDR3 sequence: CASSGGAGTANTEAFL. The CDR3, as DNA: TGTGCCAGCAGTGGGGGGGCCGGGACAGCGAACACTGAAGCTTTCTTA.

To note about this clonotype: The CDR3 does not end in the conserved phenylalanine or tryptophan, so this is likely a read error. V gene TRBV10-1 combines with J gene TRBJ2-7, with TRBD2 identical over 10 bases. CDR1 is WNHNN, CDR2 SYGVQD, per germline (reference sequence). The CDR3 runs to 15 residues. J lost 2 bases, V lost 7 bases, and 8 bases had no gene match. This CDR3 is CASTVGLAATYEQYL. For the CDR3, the DNA is TGCGCCAGCACGGTAGGACTAGCGGCTACCTACGAGCAGTACCTC.

This clonotype has at least ten counts. V and J are TRBV29-1 and TRBJ2-1; TRBD2 matches at 9 bases. The CDR3 runs 14 residues. CDR1 is SQVTM and CDR2 is ANQGSEA in the germline V gene. With 4 bases clipped from V and 9 bases from J, the junction kept 10 bases outside the gene matches. The CDR3 here is CSVAGLAGNVEQFF. CDR3 in DNA: TGCAGCGTTGCCGGCCTAGCGGGAAATGTTGAGCAGTTCTTC.

The CDR3 loop reads CVSSLRRGNMQYF. CDR3 in DNA: TGTGTTAGCAGCCTGCGACGGGGGAATATGCAGTATTTT. The chain combines TRBV11-2 with TRBJ2-3; possibly TRBD2 for D (6 bases). This CDR3 contains 13 residues. The V gene's germline CDR1 is SGHAT and CDR2 FQNNGV.

This clonotype appeared a few times. The chain carries TRBV5-1 and TRBJ1-1; D is perhaps TRBD1 (5 bases). CDR1 SGHRS and CDR2 YFSETQ come from the germline V gene. The CDR3 totals 13 residues. The V gene lost 3 bases and the J gene lost 2 bases, with 8 bases spanning the gap. The CDR3 loop is CASSYDRNTEAFF. For the CDR3, the DNA is TGCGCCAGCAGCTATGACAGAAACACTGAAGCTTTCTTT.

On this clonotype itself: The junction does not match germline at one end; this may be a read error. The CDR3 spells CASIFTSYTGELFF. The CDR3 DNA is TGTGCCAGCATCTTTACTAGCTACACGGGGGAGCTGTTTTTT. V is TRBV11-2 and J is TRBJ2-2; D possibly corresponds to TRBD2 (6 bases). CDR1 SGHAT and CDR2 FQNNGV come from the germline V gene. This CDR3 region has 14 residues.